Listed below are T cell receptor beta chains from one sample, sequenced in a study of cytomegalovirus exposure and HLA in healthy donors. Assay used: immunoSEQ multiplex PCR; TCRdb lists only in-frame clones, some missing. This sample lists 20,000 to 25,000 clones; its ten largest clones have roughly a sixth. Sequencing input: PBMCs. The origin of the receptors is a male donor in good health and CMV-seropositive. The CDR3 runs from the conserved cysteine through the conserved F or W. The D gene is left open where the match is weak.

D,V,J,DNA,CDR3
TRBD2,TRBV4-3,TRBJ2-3,TGCGCCAGCAGCCAAGAGATAATGCGGGAGGTCGCAGATACGCAGTATTTT,CASSQEIMREVADTQYF
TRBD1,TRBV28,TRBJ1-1,TGTGCCAGCAGTTTATGGGGGGGAACAGGGGGAAAAACTGAAGCTTTCTTT,CASSLWGGTGGKTEAFF
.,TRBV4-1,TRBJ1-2,TGCGCCAGCAGCCAAGAAGGGGACATTAACTATGGCTACACCTTC,CASSQEGDINYGYTF
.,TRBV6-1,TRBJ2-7,TGTGCCAGCGTGTGGGGCGGGGAAGGAGGAGAGCAGTACTTC,CASVWGGEGGEQYF
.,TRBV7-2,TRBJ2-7,TGTGCCAGCAGCTTAGGTGGCGGGTCCCCCTACGAGCAGTACTTC,CASSLGGGSPYEQYF
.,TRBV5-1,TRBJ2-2,TGCGCCAGCAGCCGGGGGACTCTGGGCACCGGGGAGCTGTTTTTT,CASSRGTLGTGELFF
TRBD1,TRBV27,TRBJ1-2,TGTGCCAGCACCCCCAGGGGGACAGACTATGGCTACACCTTC,CASTPRGTDYGYTF
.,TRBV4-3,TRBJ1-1,TGCGCCAGCAGCCAAGATCCAAAGGGAGACACTGAAGCTTTCTTT,CASSQDPKGDTEAFF
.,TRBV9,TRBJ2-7,TGTGCCAGCAGCGTACACCCCACGGGGACCTACGAGCAGTACTTC,CASSVHPTGTYEQYF
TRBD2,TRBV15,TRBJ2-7,TGTGCCACCAGCAGAGATTTGGCCATAACTAGCGGGAGTTGGGAGCAGTACTTC,CATSRDLAITSGSWEQYF
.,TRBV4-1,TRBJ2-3,TGCGCCAGCAGCCAAGGCGCAGGGGCAGATACGCAGTATTTT,CASSQGAGADTQYF
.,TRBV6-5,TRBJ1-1,TGTGCCAGCAGTTACTGGGCGGGCAAGAACACTGAAGCTTTCTTT,CASSYWAGKNTEAFF
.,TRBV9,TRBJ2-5,TGTGCCAACACCTGTACCGGACTTTATTGCGAGACCCAGTACTTC,CANTCTGLYCETQYF
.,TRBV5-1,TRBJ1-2,TGCGCCAGCAGAACAGGCCCCCGGAATGGCTACACCTTC,CASRTGPRNGYTF
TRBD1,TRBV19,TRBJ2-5,TGTGCCAGTAGGGGGACAGGGGATAACCAAGAGACCCAGTACTTC,CASRGTGDNQETQYF
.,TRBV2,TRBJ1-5,TGTGCCAGCAGTGAAATGGAACAGGGTGGTCAGCCCCAGCATTTT,CASSEMEQGGQPQHF
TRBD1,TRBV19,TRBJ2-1,TGTGCCAGTAGTTCTCAGACAGGGTTCTACAATGAGCAGTTCTTC,CASSSQTGFYNEQFF
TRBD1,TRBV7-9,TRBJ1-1,TGTGCCAGCAGCGGACGGACAGGGGGCACTGAAGCTTTCTTT,CASSGRTGGTEAFF
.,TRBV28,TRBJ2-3,TGTGCCAGCAGGTCCCCCAGGAACACAGATACGCAGTATTTT,CASRSPRNTDTQYF
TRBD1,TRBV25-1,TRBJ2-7,TGTGCCAGCAGTGGGACAGGAACGGGGCGCGAGCAGTACTTC,CASSGTGTGREQYF
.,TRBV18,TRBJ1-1,TGTGCCAGCTCACCCTTCTATTCGGGTCCTGAAGCTTTCTTT,CASSPFYSGPEAFF
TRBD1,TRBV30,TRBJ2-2,TGTGCCTGGAGTGTACGAGGACCTACAGGGGGATTGAACACCGGGGAGCTGTTTTTT,CAWSVRGPTGGLNTGELFF
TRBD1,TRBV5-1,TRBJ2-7,TGCGCCAGCAGCCCAGGGGACAGGGGTTCCTACGAGCAGTACTTC,CASSPGDRGSYEQYF
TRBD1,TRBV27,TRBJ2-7,TGTGCCAGCAGTCCAACAGGGGCCTACGAGCAGTACTTC,CASSPTGAYEQYF
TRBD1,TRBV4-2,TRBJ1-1,TGTGCCAGCAGCCAAGATCTCGGACAGGGTATGAACACTGAAGCTTTCTTT,CASSQDLGQGMNTEAFF
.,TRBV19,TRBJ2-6,TGTGCCAGTAGTATAGGCGGTCAGCTCCCTGGGGCCAACGTCCTGACTTTC,CASSIGGQLPGANVLTF
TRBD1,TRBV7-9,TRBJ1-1,TGTGCCAGCAGCATTGGACAGGGGAGAACTGAAGCTTTCTTT,CASSIGQGRTEAFF
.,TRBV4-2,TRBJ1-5,TGTGCCAGCAGCCAAGCTCAGAATACCGAGGGGCCCCAGCATTTT,CASSQAQNTEGPQHF
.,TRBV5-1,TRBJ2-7,TGCGCCAGCAGCTTGGCGGCAGGTTACTACGAGCAGTACTTC,CASSLAAGYYEQYF
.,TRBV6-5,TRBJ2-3,TGTGCCAGCAGTTACTCCCCGGCAGGGACAGATACGCAGTATTTT,CASSYSPAGTDTQYF
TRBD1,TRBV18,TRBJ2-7,TGTGCCAGCTCACAAGGTGGGCAGGGGGCAGTGTACGAGCAGTACTTC,CASSQGGQGAVYEQYF
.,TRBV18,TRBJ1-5,TGTGCCAGCTCACCAATGGGGGGGCTAAGGAGCAATCAGCCCCAGCATTTT,CASSPMGGLRSNQPQHF
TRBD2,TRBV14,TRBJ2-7,TGTGCCAGCAGCCAAGATGGGCGGGGGTTGGCCTACGAGCAGTACTTC,CASSQDGRGLAYEQYF
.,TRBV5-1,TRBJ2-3,TGCGCCAGCAGCAACTCAGGGGCAAGTTTCCGCACAGATACGCAGTATTTT,CASSNSGASFRTDTQYF
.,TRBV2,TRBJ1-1,TGTGCCAGCAGTGAAGTAGGACAGAACACTGAAGCTTTCTTT,CASSEVGQNTEAFF
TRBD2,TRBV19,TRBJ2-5,TGTGCCAGTATGTCCCCGGGGGGGCTGGAGACCCAGTACTTC,CASMSPGGLETQYF
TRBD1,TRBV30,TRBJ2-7,TGTGCCTGGAGTGATTTGCAGGGGGCGGATCTCTCCTACGAGCAGTACTTC,CAWSDLQGADLSYEQYF
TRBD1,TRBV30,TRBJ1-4,TGTGCCTGGAGTGCCGGACAGGGGAATGAAGAACTGTTTTTT,CAWSAGQGNEELFF
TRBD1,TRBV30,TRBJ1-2,TGTGCCTGGGACAGGGGGGGGTATGGCTACACCTTC,CAWDRGGYGYTF
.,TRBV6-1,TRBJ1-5,TGTGCCAGCAGTGGCACGGGGGTTCAGCCCCAGCATTTT,CASSGTGVQPQHF
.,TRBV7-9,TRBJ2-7,TGTGCCAGCAGCTCGACAACCGGGGCTAGCGTAACCTACGAGCAGTACTTC,CASSSTTGASVTYEQYF
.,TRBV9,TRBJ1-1,TGTGCCAGCAGCGTAGGATTGGCAGGGGATTTGGCTTTCTTT,CASSVGLAGDLAFF
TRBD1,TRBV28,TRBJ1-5,TGTGCCAGCACCTCCGGGACAGGGTATACTCAGCCCCAGCATTTT,CASTSGTGYTQPQHF
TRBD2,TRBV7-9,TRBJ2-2,TGTGCCATCACTCGGGGCGGGAGGGATAACACCGGGGAGCTGTTTTTT,CAITRGGRDNTGELFF
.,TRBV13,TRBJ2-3,TGTGCCAGCAGCTTAGTTCAGGGCAGGGTCAATACGCAGTATTTT,CASSLVQGRVNTQYF
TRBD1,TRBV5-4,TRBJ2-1,TGTGCCAGCAGTGTAACAGGGGGTGTCGATGAGCAGTTCTTC,CASSVTGGVDEQFF
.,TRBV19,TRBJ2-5,TGTGCCAGTAGTATAACTAGTGGGGAGACCCAGTACTTC,CASSITSGETQYF
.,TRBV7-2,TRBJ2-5,TGTGCCAGCAGGAAGGGAGCTAAAGAGACCCAGTACTTC,CASRKGAKETQYF
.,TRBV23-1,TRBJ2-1,TGCGCCAGAAGACAGAACAATGAGCAGTTCTTC,CARRQNNEQFF
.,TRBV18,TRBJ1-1,TGTGCCAGCTCACCACAAACGGACACTGAAGCTTTCTTT,CASSPQTDTEAFF
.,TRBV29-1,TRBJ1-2,TGCAGCGTTGAAGTTATAGGCGGGATTTATGGCTACACCTTC,CSVEVIGGIYGYTF
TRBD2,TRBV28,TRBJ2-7,TGTGCCAGCAGTTTGCCTACGGGACTAGCGGGAGGGAGGCAGTACTTC,CASSLPTGLAGGRQYF